This TCR beta chain was retrieved from a study of CD4 T cells in relation to SARS-CoV-2 and coronaviruses. Study details: PBMCs were cultured with antigen for nine to ten days before TCR beta sequencing. Shared crossreactive spike epitopes were mapped to their HLA restriction.

Study observations and caveats: In around 63% of donors, memory CD4+ clonotypes crossrecognized SARS-CoV-2 and at least one common cold coronavirus spike.

In regard to this clone: The antigen is not known.

Sequencing was performed with immunoSEQ multiplex PCR; in TCRdb, only in-frame clones are kept and a portion is missing. The sample shows some 20,000 clones, more than 60% of them seen only once. Before the COVID-19 pandemic, during about 2011-2019, CD4+ T cells were taken from unexposed donors. CD4+ T cells were isolated from the cells after about 11 days of culture. Unexposed-donor CD4+ T cells were probed with SARS-CoV-2 S/N and four cold-coronavirus spikes, cells permitting. This receptor was taken from a human donor in good health. The sequenced material came from CD4+ T cells from PBMCs, cultured in vitro.

The CDR3 nucleotides read TGTACGACTGGCGGGACAGGGGGTAACACTGAAGCTTTCTTT. Protein product: CTTGGTGGNTEAFF. The chain is built from TRBV28 and TRBJ1-1, with 11 positions matching TRBD1. Looked up from germline, CDR1 is MDHEN and CDR2 is SYDVKM. The CDR3 extends over 14 amino acids.